The clone carrying this TCR beta chain was seen ten or more times. Its target is unknown. The authors took PBMCs from about 9.5 ml fresh peripheral blood. RNA transcripts served as the template for amplifying TCR beta CDR3 regions. First-round RT-PCR targeting the TCR CDR3 was performed with the HTBI primer set. Using its own MiXCR run on the multiplex PCR reads, TCRdb lists one record per CDR3 protein. The repertoire holds about 420,000 distinct CDR3 sequences, around a sixth seen once, with around 7% in the top ten. This sample stems from a study of T cells in Graves' hyperthyroidism and ophthalmopathy. Study-level points and caveats: Ophthalmopathy was told apart from stable hyperthyroidism by a 13 V-J model. The model made its ophthalmopathy prediction, and onset followed a median around 6.5 months later. Blood shared most expanded thyroid clonotypes above 0.001.

This TCR was recovered from a woman in her late teens or twenties with Graves' hyperthyroidism. Sequencing input: blood.

The CDR3 protein is CATGRGTEAFF. DNA of the CDR3: TGTGCCACCGGACGGGGCACTGAAGCTTTCTTT. This sequence joins TRBV7-6 and TRBJ1-1; no reliable D call. The germline V gene has CDR1 SGHVS and CDR2 FNYEAQ. CDR3 length equals 11 residues. V was cut by 10 bases and J by 4 bases, with 10 bases left in between. Together with reference TRBV7-6 and TRBJ1-1, the CDR3 gives the full variable domain: GAGVSQSPRYKVTKRGQDVALRCDPISGHVSLYWYRQALGQGPEFLTYFNYEAQQDKSGLPNDRFSAERPEGSISTLTIQRTEQRDSAMYRCATGRGTEAFFGQGTRLTVV.